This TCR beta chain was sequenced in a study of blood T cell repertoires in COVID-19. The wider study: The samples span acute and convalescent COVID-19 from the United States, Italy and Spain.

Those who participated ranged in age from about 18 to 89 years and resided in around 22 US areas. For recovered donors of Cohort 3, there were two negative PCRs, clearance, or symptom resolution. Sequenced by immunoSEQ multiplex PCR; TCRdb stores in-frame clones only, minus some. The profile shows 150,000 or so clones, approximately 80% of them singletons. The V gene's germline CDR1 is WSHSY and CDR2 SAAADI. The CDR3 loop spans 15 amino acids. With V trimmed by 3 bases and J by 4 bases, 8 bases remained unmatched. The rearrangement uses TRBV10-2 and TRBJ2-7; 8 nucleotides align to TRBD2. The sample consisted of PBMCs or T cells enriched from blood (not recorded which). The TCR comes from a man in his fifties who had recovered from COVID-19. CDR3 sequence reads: CASSDPAGGPYEQYF. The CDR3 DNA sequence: TGCGCCAGCAGTGACCCGGCGGGGGGCCCTTACGAGCAGTACTTC.